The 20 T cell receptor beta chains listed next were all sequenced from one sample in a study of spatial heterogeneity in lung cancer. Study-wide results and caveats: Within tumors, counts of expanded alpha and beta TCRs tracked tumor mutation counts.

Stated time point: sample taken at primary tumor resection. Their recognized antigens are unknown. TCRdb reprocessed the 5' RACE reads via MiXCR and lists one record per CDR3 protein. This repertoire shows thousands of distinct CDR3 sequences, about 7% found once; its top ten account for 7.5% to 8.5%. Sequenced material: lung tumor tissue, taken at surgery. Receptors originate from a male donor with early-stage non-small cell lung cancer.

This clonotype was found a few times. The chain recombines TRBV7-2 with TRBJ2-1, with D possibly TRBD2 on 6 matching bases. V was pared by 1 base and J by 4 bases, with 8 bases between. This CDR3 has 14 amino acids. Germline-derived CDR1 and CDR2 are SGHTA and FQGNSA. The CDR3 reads CASSLDGRYNEQFF. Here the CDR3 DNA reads TGTGCCAGCAGCTTAGATGGGAGGTACAATGAGCAGTTCTTC.

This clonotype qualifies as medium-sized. The CDR3 reads CASSLGEVVSGANVLTF. Here the CDR3 DNA reads TGTGCCAGCAGCTTAGGAGAAGTCGTCTCTGGGGCCAACGTCCTGACTTTC. The V and J genes are TRBV7-9 and TRBJ2-6; D gene uncertain. With 1 base removed from V and 0 bases from J, the gap between germline ends came to 10 bases. CDR1 and CDR2 from the germline V gene are SEHNR and FQNEAQ (reference sequence). The CDR3 sequence is 17 residues long.

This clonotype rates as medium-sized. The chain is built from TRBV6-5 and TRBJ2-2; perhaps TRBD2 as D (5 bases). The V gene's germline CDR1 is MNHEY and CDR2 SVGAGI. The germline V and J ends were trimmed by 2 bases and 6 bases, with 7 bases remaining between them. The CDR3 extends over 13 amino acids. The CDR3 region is CASSYTRSGELFF. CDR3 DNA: TGTGCCAGCAGTTACACTAGATCCGGGGAGCTGTTTTTT.

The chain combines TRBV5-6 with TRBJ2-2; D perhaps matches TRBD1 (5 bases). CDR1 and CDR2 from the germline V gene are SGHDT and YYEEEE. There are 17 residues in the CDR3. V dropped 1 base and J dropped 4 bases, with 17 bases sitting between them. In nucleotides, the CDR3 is TGTGCCAGCAGCTTGAGGTGGGGCGGAAAACTCACCGGGGAGCTGTTTTTT. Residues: CASSLRWGGKLTGELFF.

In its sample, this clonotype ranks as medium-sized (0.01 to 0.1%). The CDR3 spells CASSHRDYGYTF. Written as DNA, the CDR3 is TGTGCCAGCAGCCACAGAGACTATGGCTACACCTTC. The V gene is TRBV6-5, the J gene TRBJ1-2; no definite D call. CDR1 is MNHEY, CDR2 SVGAGI, per germline. CDR3 length equals 12 residues. Deletions cut 6 bases from V and 3 bases from J, with 8 bases between.

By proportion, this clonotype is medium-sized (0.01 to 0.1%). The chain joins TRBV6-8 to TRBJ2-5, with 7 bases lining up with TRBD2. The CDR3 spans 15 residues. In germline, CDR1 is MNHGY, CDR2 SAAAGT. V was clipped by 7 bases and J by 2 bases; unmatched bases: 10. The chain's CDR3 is CASNEIPGLQETQYF. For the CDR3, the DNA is TGTGCCAGCAACGAAATCCCGGGACTACAAGAGACCCAGTACTTC.

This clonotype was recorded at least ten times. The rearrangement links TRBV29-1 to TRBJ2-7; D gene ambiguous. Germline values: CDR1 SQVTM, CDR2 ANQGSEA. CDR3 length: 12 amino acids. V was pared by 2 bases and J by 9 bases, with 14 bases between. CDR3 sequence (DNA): TGCAGCGTTGAATGGACCAATAGTGGGCAGTACTTC. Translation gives CSVEWTNSGQYF.

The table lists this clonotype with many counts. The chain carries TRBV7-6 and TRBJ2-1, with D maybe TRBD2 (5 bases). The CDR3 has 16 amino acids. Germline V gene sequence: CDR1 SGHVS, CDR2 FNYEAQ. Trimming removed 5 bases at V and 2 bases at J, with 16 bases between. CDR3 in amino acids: CASSRTLASTYNEQFF. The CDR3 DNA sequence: TGTGCCAGCAGCCGCACCTTAGCGTCTACCTACAATGAGCAGTTCTTC. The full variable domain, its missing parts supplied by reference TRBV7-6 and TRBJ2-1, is GAGVSQSPRYKVTKRGQDVALRCDPISGHVSLYWYRQALGQGPEFLTYFNYEAQQDKSGLPNDRFSAERPEGSISTLTIQRTEQRDSAMYRCASSRTLASTYNEQFFGPGTRLTVL.

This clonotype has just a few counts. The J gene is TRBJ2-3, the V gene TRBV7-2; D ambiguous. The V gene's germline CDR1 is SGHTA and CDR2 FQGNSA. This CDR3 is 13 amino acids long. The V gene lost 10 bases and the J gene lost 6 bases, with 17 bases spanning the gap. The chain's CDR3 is CATSSWHADTQYF. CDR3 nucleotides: TGTGCCACCTCTTCTTGGCACGCGGATACGCAGTATTTT.

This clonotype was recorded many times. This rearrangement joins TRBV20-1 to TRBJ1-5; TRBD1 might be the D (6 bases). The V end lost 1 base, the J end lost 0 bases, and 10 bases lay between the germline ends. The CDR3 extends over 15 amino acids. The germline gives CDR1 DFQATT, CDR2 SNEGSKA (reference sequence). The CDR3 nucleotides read TGCAGTGCTAGAGCAGGGGCCTATAGCAATCAGCCCCAGCATTTT. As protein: CSARAGAYSNQPQHF.

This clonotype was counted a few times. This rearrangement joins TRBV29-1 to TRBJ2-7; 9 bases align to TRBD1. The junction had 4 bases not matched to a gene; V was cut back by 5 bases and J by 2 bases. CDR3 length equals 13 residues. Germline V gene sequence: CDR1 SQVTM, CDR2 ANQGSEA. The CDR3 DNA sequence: TGCAGCGTTACGACAGGGGGGGCCTACGAGCAGTACTTC. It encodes CSVTTGGAYEQYF.

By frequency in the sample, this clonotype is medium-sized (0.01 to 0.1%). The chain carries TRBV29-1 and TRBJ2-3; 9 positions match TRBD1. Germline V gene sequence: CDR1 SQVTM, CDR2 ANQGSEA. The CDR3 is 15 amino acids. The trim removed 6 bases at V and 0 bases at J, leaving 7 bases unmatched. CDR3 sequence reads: CSVTQGAHSTDTQYF. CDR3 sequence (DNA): TGCAGCGTAACACAGGGGGCTCATAGCACAGATACGCAGTATTTT.

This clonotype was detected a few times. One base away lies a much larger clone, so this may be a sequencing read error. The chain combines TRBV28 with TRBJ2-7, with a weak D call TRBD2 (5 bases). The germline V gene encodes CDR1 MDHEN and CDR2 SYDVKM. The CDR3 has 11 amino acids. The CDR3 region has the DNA TGTGCCAGCGGTATCAGGACTCAAACGAACTTC. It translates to CASGIRTQTNF.

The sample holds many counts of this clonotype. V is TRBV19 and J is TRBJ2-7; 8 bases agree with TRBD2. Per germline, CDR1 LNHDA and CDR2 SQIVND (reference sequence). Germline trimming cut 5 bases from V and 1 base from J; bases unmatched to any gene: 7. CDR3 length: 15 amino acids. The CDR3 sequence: CASSRAAGGSYEQYF. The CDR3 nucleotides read TGTGCCAGTAGTCGGGCGGCGGGAGGTTCCTACGAGCAGTACTTC.

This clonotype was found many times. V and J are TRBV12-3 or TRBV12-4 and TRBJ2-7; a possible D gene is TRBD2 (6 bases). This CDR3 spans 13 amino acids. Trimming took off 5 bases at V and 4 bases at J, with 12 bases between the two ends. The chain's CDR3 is CASSPGVGYEQYF. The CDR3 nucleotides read TGTGCCAGCAGTCCGGGAGTTGGGTACGAGCAGTACTTC.

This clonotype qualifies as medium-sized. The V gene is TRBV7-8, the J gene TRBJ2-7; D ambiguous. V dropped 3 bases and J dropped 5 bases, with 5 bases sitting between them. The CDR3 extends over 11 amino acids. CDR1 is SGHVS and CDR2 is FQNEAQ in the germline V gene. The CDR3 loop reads CASSFLDEQYF. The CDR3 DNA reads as TGTGCCAGCAGCTTCCTAGACGAGCAGTACTTC.

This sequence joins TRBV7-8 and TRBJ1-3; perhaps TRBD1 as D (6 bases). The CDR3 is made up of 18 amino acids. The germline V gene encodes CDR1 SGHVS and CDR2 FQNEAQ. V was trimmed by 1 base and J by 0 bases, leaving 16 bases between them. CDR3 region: CASSLVQGSRPSGNTIYF. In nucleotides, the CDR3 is TGTGCCAGCAGCTTAGTTCAGGGGTCCCGGCCCTCTGGAAACACCATATATTTT.

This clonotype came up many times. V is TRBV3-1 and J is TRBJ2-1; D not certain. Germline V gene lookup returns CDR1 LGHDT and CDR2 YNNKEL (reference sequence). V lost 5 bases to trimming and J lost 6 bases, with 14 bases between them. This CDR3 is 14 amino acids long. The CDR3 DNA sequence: TGTGCCAGCAGCTACGACTCTTCGGGCAATGAGCAGTTCTTC. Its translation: CASSYDSSGNEQFF.

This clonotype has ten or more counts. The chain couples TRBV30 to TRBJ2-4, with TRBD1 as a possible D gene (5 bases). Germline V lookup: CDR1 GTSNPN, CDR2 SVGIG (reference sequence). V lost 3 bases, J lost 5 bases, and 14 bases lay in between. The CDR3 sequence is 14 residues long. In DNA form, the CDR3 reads TGTGCCTGGAGCGTGGGGCATCCGGAAAACATTCAGTACTTC. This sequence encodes CAWSVGHPENIQYF.

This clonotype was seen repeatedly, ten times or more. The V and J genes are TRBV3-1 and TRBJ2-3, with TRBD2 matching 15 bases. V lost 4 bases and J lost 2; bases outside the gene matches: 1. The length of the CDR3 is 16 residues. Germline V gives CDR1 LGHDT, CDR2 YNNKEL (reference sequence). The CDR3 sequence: CASSRTSGGVTDTQYF. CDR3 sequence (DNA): TGTGCCAGCAGCCGGACTAGCGGGGGGGTCACAGATACGCAGTATTTT.